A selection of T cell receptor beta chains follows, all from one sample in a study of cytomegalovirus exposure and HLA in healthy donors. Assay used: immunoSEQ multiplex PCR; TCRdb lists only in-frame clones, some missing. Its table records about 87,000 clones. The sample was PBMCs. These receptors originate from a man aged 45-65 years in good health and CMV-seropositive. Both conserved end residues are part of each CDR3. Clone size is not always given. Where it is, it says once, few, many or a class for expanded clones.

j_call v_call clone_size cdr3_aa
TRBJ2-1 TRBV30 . CAGEREGYNEQFF
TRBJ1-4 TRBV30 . CAWSGTGGVWEKLFF
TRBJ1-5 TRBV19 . CASKRDRGVGNQPQHF
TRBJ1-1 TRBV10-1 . CASSEGHPYTMNTEAFF
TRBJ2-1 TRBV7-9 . CASSTTGTSGRTVYNEQFF
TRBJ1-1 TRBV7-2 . CASSSRAWDTEAFF
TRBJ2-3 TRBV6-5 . CASSYSRVASDTQYF
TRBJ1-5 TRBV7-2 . CASSGQGASPGYQPQHF
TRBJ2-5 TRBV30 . CAWSAGQGRSETQYF
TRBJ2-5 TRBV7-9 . CASSFGQGIQETQYF
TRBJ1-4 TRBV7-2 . CASSPRRSTNEKLFF
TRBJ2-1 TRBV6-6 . CASSYTSGRDEQFF
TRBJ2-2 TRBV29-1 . CSVEGLAGTNTGELFF
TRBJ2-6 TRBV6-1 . CASSEVEEAGANVLTF
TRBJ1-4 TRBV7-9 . CASSQTENEKLFF
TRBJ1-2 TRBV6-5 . CASSLQREGYGYTF
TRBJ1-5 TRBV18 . CASSLRARGGNQPQHF
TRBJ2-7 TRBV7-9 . CASSSLGTGLEEQYF
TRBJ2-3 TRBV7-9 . CASSPRGLRDTQYF
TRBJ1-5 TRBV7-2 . CASSLYYGSNQPQHF
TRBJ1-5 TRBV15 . CATSTGTGIQPQHF
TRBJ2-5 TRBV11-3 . CASSLDHSGTQETQYF
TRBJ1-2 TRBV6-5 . CASRLQGGPLYGYTF
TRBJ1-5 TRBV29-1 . CSVARGPNQPQHF
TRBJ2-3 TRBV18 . CASSPPGTRGDTQYF
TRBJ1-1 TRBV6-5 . CASRRDKQGLAFF
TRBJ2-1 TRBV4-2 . CASSLGGGRGLNEQFF
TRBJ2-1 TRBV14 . CASRLAGAYNEQFF
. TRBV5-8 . CASSQTSGSSYEQYF
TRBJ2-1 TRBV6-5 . CASRPLESSYNEQFF
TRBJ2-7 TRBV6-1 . CASTPEAVPYEQYF
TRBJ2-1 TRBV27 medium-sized CASNPSSGYNEQFF
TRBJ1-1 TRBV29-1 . CSVTYPNRGTEAFF
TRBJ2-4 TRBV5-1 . CASSPTDSVKNIQYF
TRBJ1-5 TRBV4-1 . CASSPAGGNQPQHF
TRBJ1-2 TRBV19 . CASSTLLTLNRDRISYGYTF
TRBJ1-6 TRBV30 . CAWGGQASSYNSPLHF
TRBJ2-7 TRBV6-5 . CASSVGGAYEQYF
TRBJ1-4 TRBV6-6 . CASTIDRGGEKLFF
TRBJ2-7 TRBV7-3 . CASSSGSAKDEQYF
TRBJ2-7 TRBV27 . CASKGLEYEQYF
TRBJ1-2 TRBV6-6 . CASSGQVGSGGYTF
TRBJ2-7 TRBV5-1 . CASSPTSGGYEQYF
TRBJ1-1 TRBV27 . CASRGVWTEAFF
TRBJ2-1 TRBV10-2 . CASSVTKVAYEQFF
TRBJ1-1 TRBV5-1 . CASSFTGMNTEAFF
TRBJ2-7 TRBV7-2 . CASSQSVAGGLEQYF
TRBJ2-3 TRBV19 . CASSVLAGVTDTQYF
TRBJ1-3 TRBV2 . CASTSRGRQATIYF
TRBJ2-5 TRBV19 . CATRLAGETQYF